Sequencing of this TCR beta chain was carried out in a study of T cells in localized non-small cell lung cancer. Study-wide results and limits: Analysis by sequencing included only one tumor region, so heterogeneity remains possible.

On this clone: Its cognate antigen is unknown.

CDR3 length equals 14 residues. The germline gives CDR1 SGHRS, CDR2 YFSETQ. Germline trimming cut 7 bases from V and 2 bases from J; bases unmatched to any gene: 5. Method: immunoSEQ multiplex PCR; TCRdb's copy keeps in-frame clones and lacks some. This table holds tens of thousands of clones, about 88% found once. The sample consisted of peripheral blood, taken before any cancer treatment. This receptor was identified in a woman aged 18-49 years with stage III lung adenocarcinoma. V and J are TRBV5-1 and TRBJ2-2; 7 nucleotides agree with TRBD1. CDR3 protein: CASSGQINTGELFF. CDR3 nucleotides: TGCGCCAGCTCGGGACAGATAAACACCGGGGAGCTGTTTTTT.